The 8 T cell receptor beta chains below all came from one sample that was sequenced in a study of blood T cell repertoires in COVID-19 (TCRdb year 2020). Library preparation used the immunoSEQ multiplex PCR assay. Sourced from immuneACCESS, this table was stored by TCRdb with only in-frame sequences that have V and J called. A share of the clones is absent; for the studies checked, an unresolved V gene accounts for under half, and the remainder has no known explanation. The sample data list roughly 250,000 clones, and about 87% of these were observed just once. The ten largest account for 3.7% of the sample. The specimen was peripheral blood. The receptors stem from a woman aged 40 to 49 with acute or convalescent COVID-19.

DNA of the CDR3: TGTGCCAGCAGCCAGGACAGGGTCTCGGGAAACACCATATATTTT. Amino acid sequence: CASSQDRVSGNTIYF. The chain is built from TRBV6-6 and TRBJ1-3, with TRBD1 matching over 8 bases. Trimming cost V 6 bases and J 4 bases; bases outside gene matches: 8. Germline values: CDR1 MNHNY, CDR2 SVGAGI (reference sequence). The CDR3 consists of 15 residues.

This rearrangement joins TRBV2 to TRBJ1-5; TRBD1 aligns across 7 bases. The germline V gene encodes CDR1 SNHLY and CDR2 FYNNEI. The CDR3 is 15 amino acids. V lost 6 bases, J lost 1 base, and 6 bases stayed unmatched. Here the CDR3 reads CASRPDRVSNQPQHF. CDR3 nucleotides: TGTGCCAGCAGACCTGACAGGGTCAGCAATCAGCCCCAGCATTTT.

This clone has just a few counts. The J gene is TRBJ2-7, the V gene TRBV5-6, with D possibly being TRBD1 (5 bases). Trimming removed 0 bases from V and 2 bases from J, with 21 bases in between. Germline V CDR1 and CDR2: SGHDT, YYEEEE. This CDR3 is 18 amino acids long. For the CDR3, the DNA is TGTGCCAGCAGCTTGGTAGGCTGGCTGGTTGGGGCCCCCTACGAGCAGTACGTC. Encoded protein: CASSLVGWLVGAPYEQYV.

This chain joins TRBV10-3 and TRBJ2-4; 11 nucleotides line up with TRBD2. Germline CDR1 is ENHRY and CDR2 is SYGVKD. Losses at the gene ends were 0 bases for V and 4 bases for J; bases not matched to a gene: 14. There are 20 residues in the CDR3. The CDR3 DNA is TGTGCCATCAGTGAGTCGATCGGGCCTAGCGGGGGGACCGCTAAAAACATTCAGTACTTC. Translated, it gives CAISESIGPSGGTAKNIQYF.

The sample holds one count of this clone. The chain combines TRBV6-2 or TRBV6-3 with TRBJ2-2, with TRBD1 identical over 9 bases. The V gene end was trimmed by 6 bases and the J gene end by 5 bases; junction bases not matched to a gene: 13. CDR3 length: 17 amino acids. From germline, CDR1 is MNHEY and CDR2 SVGEGT. The CDR3 DNA reads as TGTGCCAGCAGCCTTACCCTTACAGGGGGCCGTACCGGGGAGCTGTTTTTT. This gives the protein CASSLTLTGGRTGELFF.

The V call is TRBV11-2, the J call TRBJ2-2; D may be TRBD2 (5 bases). V was trimmed by 1 base and J by 4 bases, leaving 10 bases between them. The CDR3 contains 15 residues. The germline gives CDR1 SGHAT, CDR2 FQNNGV. Written as DNA, the CDR3 is TGTGCCAGCAGCTTAGTAAGAGGGTTCACCGGGGAGCTGTTTTTT. Amino acid sequence: CASSLVRGFTGELFF.

The V call is TRBV6-6, the J call TRBJ2-1; unclear D gene. The germline CDR1 and CDR2 sequences are MNHNY and SVGAGI (reference sequence). The CDR3 contains 14 residues. The ends were cut back, 0 bases at V and 4 bases at J, with 7 bases in the middle. Here the CDR3 reads CASSYSTQYNEQFF. The CDR3 coding sequence is TGTGCCAGCAGTTACTCTACCCAGTACAATGAGCAGTTCTTC.

The chain joins TRBV19 to TRBJ2-5; 8 nucleotides match TRBD1. This CDR3 has 15 amino acids. Trimming at V came to 5 bases and at J to 4 bases, leaving 9 bases not matched to a gene. CDR1 and CDR2 from the germline V gene are LNHDA and SQIVND (reference sequence). CDR3 sequence: CASSPQDRARETQYF. The CDR3 coding sequence is TGTGCCAGTAGTCCCCAGGACAGGGCACGAGAGACCCAGTACTTC.